These T cell receptor beta chains were read from a single sample in a study of a mutant IDH1 vaccine in newly diagnosed glioma. Their cognate antigens are unknown. Sequencing was performed with immunoSEQ multiplex PCR; in TCRdb, only in-frame clones are kept and a portion is missing. In the table there are some 61,000 clones, 84% of which are singletons. The specimen comprised PBMCs, sampled from a glioma patient whose treatment included an IDH1 peptide vaccine. These receptors originate from a man aged 18 to 35 with glioma. Each CDR3 is given with its conserved first and last residue. The D gene is left open where the match is weak. Where a row states a size, it is once, few, many or the class of an expanded clone; other rows omit it.

d_call	j_call	v_call	clone_size	cdr3_nt	cdr3_aa
.	TRBJ2-1	TRBV9	.	TGTGCCAGCAGCCTTCAGCCCCCGGGACCCCTACCCAATGAGCAGTTCTTC	CASSLQPPGPLPNEQFF
TRBD2	TRBJ2-1	TRBV4-3	.	TGCGCCAGCAGCCAAGACGGGCGGGGGGGATACAATGAGCAGTTCTTC	CASSQDGRGGYNEQFF
.	TRBJ1-4	TRBV28	.	TGTGCCAGCAGTGTCTTTGCAACTAATGAAAAACTGTTTTTT	CASSVFATNEKLFF
TRBD1	TRBJ1-6	TRBV4-2	.	TGTGCCAGCAGCCAAGATATGAGCGTGAGGGGGCCACCCCTCCACTTT	CASSQDMSVRGPPLHF
TRBD1	TRBJ2-7	TRBV5-1	.	TGCGCCAGCAGCACAGACAGGGGATGGACCTACGAGCAGTACTTC	CASSTDRGWTYEQYF
.	TRBJ2-1	TRBV7-2	.	TGTGCCAGCAGCTTAGTCGGGACGGATGGGGATGAGCAGTTCTTC	CASSLVGTDGDEQFF
.	TRBJ1-2	TRBV2	few	TGTGCCAGCAGTGAAAACCCCCCCTATGGCTACACCTTC	CASSENPPYGYTF
.	TRBJ1-1	TRBV2	.	TGTGCCAGCAGTCGGTACAGGGTCCCGAGCACTGAAGCTTTCTTT	CASSRYRVPSTEAFF
.	TRBJ1-1	TRBV9	.	TGTGCCAGCAGCCCAAGCTTCGGGCTGAACACTGAAGCTTTCTTT	CASSPSFGLNTEAFF
.	TRBJ2-1	TRBV5-1	.	TGCGCCAGCAGCTTGTCCGTCTCCTACAATGAGCAGTTCTTC	CASSLSVSYNEQFF
.	TRBJ1-1	TRBV30	.	TGTGCCTGGAAGGTGATCACTGAAGCTTTCTTT	CAWKVITEAFF
.	TRBJ1-2	TRBV4-3	.	TGCGCCAGCAGCCCTTCCTCCGACAGGACGAGCTATGGCTACACCTTC	CASSPSSDRTSYGYTF
.	TRBJ1-2	TRBV7-9	.	TGTGCCAGCAGTTTACGGGGTTCTAACTATGGCTACACCTTC	CASSLRGSNYGYTF
.	TRBJ1-1	TRBV5-1	.	TGCGCCAGCAGCTTGTTCGGCAGGCCTATGAACACTGAAGCTTTCTTT	CASSLFGRPMNTEAFF
.	TRBJ1-1	TRBV7-2	once	TGTGCCAGCAGCTTAATAGGGACTGAAGCTTTCTTT	CASSLIGTEAFF
.	TRBJ2-1	TRBV28	.	TGTGCCAGCAGTTTGGGACAAACACCCTACAATGAGCAGTTCTTC	CASSLGQTPYNEQFF
TRBD2	TRBJ2-5	TRBV30	.	TGTGCCTGGAGTGTCGGGGGGGCCGGGGAGACCCAGTACTTC	CAWSVGGAGETQYF
.	TRBJ2-3	TRBV6-5	.	TGTGCCAGCAGTCTCGGTCAATTGGGGGATACGCAGTATTTT	CASSLGQLGDTQYF
.	TRBJ2-3	TRBV5-6	.	TGTGCCAGCAGCTTAAGGGGCTTAGATACGCAGTATTTT	CASSLRGLDTQYF
.	TRBJ1-1	TRBV7-2	few	TGTGCCAGCGGGCAGAGAGAAGCTTTCTTT	CASGQREAFF
.	TRBJ1-2	TRBV13	.	TGTGCCAGCAGCATCCGGGACCATGGCTACACCTTC	CASSIRDHGYTF
.	TRBJ1-2	TRBV19	once	TGTGCCAGTAGTATGGGGGGCAGGGTCTATGGCTACACCTTC	CASSMGGRVYGYTF
.	TRBJ1-1	TRBV5-1	once	TGCGCCAGCAGCTTGGGACGCCGGGGTGGCAGGAACACTGAAGCTTTCTTT	CASSLGRRGGRNTEAFF
TRBD1	TRBJ1-4	TRBV4-3	.	TGCGCCAGCAGCCAGCTTTGGGGACAGATGATACCAACTAATGAAAAACTGTTTTTT	CASSQLWGQMIPTNEKLFF
TRBD1	TRBJ1-3	TRBV6-6	.	TGTGCCAGCAGTTACCCGGGGACAGGGGGCGGAAACACCATATATTTT	CASSYPGTGGGNTIYF
.	TRBJ1-3	TRBV6-1	.	TGTGCCAGTATGTATTCCTCTGGAAACACCATATATTTT	CASMYSSGNTIYF
.	TRBJ2-1	TRBV4-3	.	TGCGCCAGCAGCCCTCGGCCAGCCGGAGGTGAGCAGTTCTTC	CASSPRPAGGEQFF
TRBD2	TRBJ2-5	TRBV5-1	.	TGCGCCAGCAGCTTGGCCCCGGGGGGGCCGGAGACCCAGTACTTC	CASSLAPGGPETQYF
.	TRBJ2-2	TRBV7-9	.	TGTGCCAGCAGCTTAATCCGAAACACCGGGGAGCTGTTTTTT	CASSLIRNTGELFF
.	TRBJ1-1	TRBV6-5	.	TGTGCCAGCAGTTATGGAGTCGGGAACACTGAAGCTTTCTTT	CASSYGVGNTEAFF
.	TRBJ1-1	TRBV7-9	few	TGTGCCAGCAGCTCCGGACTCCGGAGGGATACTGAAGCTTTCTTT	CASSSGLRRDTEAFF
TRBD1	TRBJ1-2	TRBV6-6	.	TGTGCCAGCAGATCAACAGGGGGTAGCTATGGCTACACCTTC	CASRSTGGSYGYTF
.	TRBJ1-2	TRBV30	.	TGTGCCTGGAGTGGGGGCGAACCCTATGGCTACACCTTC	CAWSGGEPYGYTF
.	TRBJ2-7	TRBV5-6	once	TGTGCCAGCAGCTACGGATACGAGCAGTACTTC	CASSYGYEQYF
.	TRBJ2-3	TRBV5-5	.	TGTGCCAGCAGCAAAGGATCGAGGGGGGGTCGTACAGATACGCAGTATTTT	CASSKGSRGGRTDTQYF
.	TRBJ2-7	TRBV6-5	.	TGTGCCAGCAGTTACGGGCAGTCCTACGAGCAGTACTTC	CASSYGQSYEQYF
.	TRBJ1-6	TRBV19	.	TGTGCCAGTAGTTCGGACAGATGGAATTCACCCCTCCACTTT	CASSSDRWNSPLHF
.	TRBJ1-1	TRBV5-1	.	TGCGCCAGCAGCTTGGAACCGGGTGTGGCGAGAGGAGCTTTCTTT	CASSLEPGVARGAFF
.	TRBJ2-1	TRBV11-2	.	TGTGCCAGCAGCTTAACTAGGACAGCTAACAATGAGCAGTTCTTC	CASSLTRTANNEQFF
.	TRBJ1-5	TRBV9	.	TGTGCCAGCAGCGTAACTGGGTATAGCAATCAGCCCCAGCATTTT	CASSVTGYSNQPQHF
.	TRBJ1-5	TRBV18	.	TGTGCCAGCTCACCACATATGGGGGCACAGCCCCAGCATTTT	CASSPHMGAQPQHF
.	TRBJ2-1	TRBV6-5	.	TGTGCCAGCAGCCTAGGTGCGGGCCTGGGGGAGCAGTTCTTC	CASSLGAGLGEQFF
.	TRBJ1-5	TRBV7-9	.	TGTGCCAGCAGCCTTTCACGGCTTCAGCCCCAGCATTTT	CASSLSRLQPQHF
.	TRBJ2-7	TRBV4-1	once	TGCGCCAGCAGCCAAGGGGTGAGAACCCCCTACGAGCAGTACTTC	CASSQGVRTPYEQYF
.	TRBJ1-1	TRBV21-1	.	TGTGCCAGCAGCAAAGAGTGGGGAGCACCGGGACGGGGAAACACTGAAGCTTTCTTT	CASSKEWGAPGRGNTEAFF
.	TRBJ2-7	TRBV11-2	.	TGTGCCAGCAGCGCCTACGGGGGATCCTCCTACGAGCAGTACTTC	CASSAYGGSSYEQYF
.	TRBJ1-3	TRBV19	.	TGTGCCAGTAGTATAAGCGGCGTCACCATATATTTT	CASSISGVTIYF
TRBD1	TRBJ1-1	TRBV11-2	.	TGTGCCAGCAGTTGGACAGGGGACACTGAAGCTTTCTTT	CASSWTGDTEAFF
.	TRBJ1-5	TRBV19	.	TGTGCCAGCCTCGACTTGCGACGACGGGCCCAGCATTTT	CASLDLRRRAQHF
.	TRBJ1-1	TRBV4-3	few	TGCGCCAGCACCTTCACGGGACGGATGAACACTGAAGCTTTCTTT	CASTFTGRMNTEAFF
.	TRBJ2-3	TRBV6-5	.	TGTGCCAGCAGACCCGTGGCAGGCCTACACAGGACGCAGTATTTT	CASRPVAGLHRTQYF
.	TRBJ2-2	TRBV6-5	.	TGTGCCAGCAGTCTGAGGTCCGGCCCCGGGGAGCTGTTTTTT	CASSLRSGPGELFF
TRBD1	TRBJ1-4	TRBV18	few	TGTGCCAGCTCACCAGAGACAGGGGATGAAAAACTGTTTTTT	CASSPETGDEKLFF